The rows below give T cell receptor beta chains drawn from one sample of a study of cytomegalovirus exposure and HLA in healthy donors. Generated by immunoSEQ multiplex PCR, the TCRdb table keeps only in-frame clones and is missing some. Among about 160,000 clones listed, around 77% were seen once. Source material: PBMCs. Every receptor here comes from a man between 35 and 55 years old in good health and CMV-seronegative. The CDR3 runs from the conserved cysteine through the conserved F or W. A D gene is named only where the DNA matches it firmly. Clone size is not always given. Where it is, it says once, few, many or a class for expanded clones.

.,TRBJ1-2,.,TRBV5-4,TGTGCCAGCAGTTTCGATGGGCACTATGGCTACACCTTC,CASSFDGHYGYTF
.,TRBJ2-1,few,TRBV7-9,TGTGCCAGCAGCTCCAGAAAAGTAAACAATGAGCAGTTCTTC,CASSSRKVNNEQFF
TRBD1,TRBJ2-3,.,TRBV7-3,TGTGCCAGCAGCTTGATTCGACAGGGCCAGAAAGGAAATACGCAGTATTTT,CASSLIRQGQKGNTQYF
TRBD2,TRBJ2-7,.,TRBV5-4,TGTGCCAGCAGCTCCCCGCCCGGGACTAGCGGGAGCGGGTCCTACGAGCAGTACTTC,CASSSPPGTSGSGSYEQYF
.,TRBJ2-7,.,TRBV18,TGTGCCAGCTCACCAGTTACAGGGAATTTTGACGAGCAGTACTTC,CASSPVTGNFDEQYF
.,TRBJ1-5,.,TRBV7-6,TGTGCCAGCAGCATCAGGGTAGGACAGCCCCAGCATTTT,CASSIRVGQPQHF
.,TRBJ2-6,.,TRBV7-2,TGTGCCAGCAGCTTAACTGTTGTAGGGGCCAACGTCCTGACTTTC,CASSLTVVGANVLTF
.,TRBJ2-2,.,TRBV14,TGTGCCAGCAGCCACACTAGGGAGAACACCGGGGAGCTGTTTTTT,CASSHTRENTGELFF
.,TRBJ2-2,.,TRBV19,TGTGCCACTACCGGGACTTCGAACACCGGGGAGCTGTTTTTT,CATTGTSNTGELFF
TRBD2,TRBJ2-3,.,TRBV5-1,TGCGCCAGCAGCTTGGAAACCGGGAGGGCCTCGGGGACGCAGTATTTT,CASSLETGRASGTQYF
.,TRBJ1-1,.,TRBV15,TGTGCCACCAGCAGATCCGCTGGGGGCTACGGGGCTTTCTTT,CATSRSAGGYGAFF
TRBD1,TRBJ2-2,once,TRBV19,TGTGCCAGTAGTATTAGGGGGCTTGGAGTCGGGGAGCTGTTTTTT,CASSIRGLGVGELFF
TRBD1,TRBJ1-2,.,TRBV7-8,TGTGCCAGCAGCTGGGACAGGGGGTATGGCTACACCTTC,CASSWDRGYGYTF
.,TRBJ2-7,.,TRBV14,TGTGCCAGCAGCCGACAGGCGAGGGAGCAGTACTTC,CASSRQAREQYF
.,TRBJ2-4,.,TRBV29-1,TGCAGCGTCGGACAGAGAGCCAAAAACATTCAGTACTTC,CSVGQRAKNIQYF
.,TRBJ2-1,once,TRBV27,TGTGCCAGCAGTTTATGGGGACTGGGGGATGAGCAGTTCTTC,CASSLWGLGDEQFF
.,TRBJ1-1,.,TRBV30,TGTGCCTTTGGGATAGGGGGAACCCGTGAAGCTTTCTTT,CAFGIGGTREAFF
TRBD2,TRBJ2-1,.,TRBV15,TGTGCCACTGAGCTAGCGGGAGTATATTCCTCCTACAATGAGCAGTTCTTC,CATELAGVYSSYNEQFF
TRBD2,TRBJ2-1,.,TRBV6-5,TGTGCCAGCACCCTGGGTTTGGGACTAAACGATGAGCAGTTCTTC,CASTLGLGLNDEQFF
TRBD1,TRBJ1-1,.,TRBV28,TGTGCCAGCAGGAGAACAGGGGTCACTGAAGCTTTCTTT,CASRRTGVTEAFF
.,TRBJ1-4,once,TRBV5-1,TGCGCCAGCAGCTTGGCCAAAGAGGATGGTAATGAAAAACTGTTTTTT,CASSLAKEDGNEKLFF
.,TRBJ2-6,.,TRBV21-1,TGTGCCAGCTGGACAGAACCTTCTGGGGCCAACGTCCTGACTTTC,CASWTEPSGANVLTF
TRBD1,TRBJ2-2,.,TRBV15,TGTGCCACGGGGACAGGGCCGAACACCGGGGAGCTGTTTTTT,CATGTGPNTGELFF
.,TRBJ2-1,.,TRBV6-5,TGTGCCAGCAGCCCCGGCGGGCTCGGCTACAATGAGCAGTTCTTC,CASSPGGLGYNEQFF
.,TRBJ1-5,.,TRBV4-1,TGCGCCAGCAGCCAAGCAGATCTAGAGGGCAATCAGCCCCAGCATTTT,CASSQADLEGNQPQHF
TRBD1,TRBJ1-1,.,TRBV6-1,TGTGCCACCAGCCCGGGACAGGGGATAGCTGAAGCTTTCTTT,CATSPGQGIAEAFF
TRBD2,TRBJ2-1,few,TRBV19,TGTGCCAGTAGTCCCCTAGCGGGGAAGTACAATGAGCAGTTCTTC,CASSPLAGKYNEQFF
.,TRBJ2-3,.,TRBV5-4,TGTGCCAGCAGCCCAGTGGGACTGACTAGCACAGATACGCAGTATTTT,CASSPVGLTSTDTQYF
TRBD2,TRBJ2-6,.,TRBV5-1,TGCGCCAGCAGTGATAGCGGGGTCCCCGGGGCCAACGTCCTGACTTTC,CASSDSGVPGANVLTF
TRBD2,TRBJ2-1,.,TRBV10-3,TGTGCCATCAGCGAAAGGGTCGCTAGCGGGAAAGCCTACAATGAGCAGTTCTTC,CAISERVASGKAYNEQFF
TRBD2,TRBJ2-2,.,TRBV5-1,TGCGCCAGCAGCCTGGGACTAGCACCGAACACCGGGGAGCTGTTTTTT,CASSLGLAPNTGELFF
.,TRBJ1-1,.,TRBV7-2,TGTGCCAGCAGCCCCGGCGCTACAGGGAGCACTGAAGCTTTCTTT,CASSPGATGSTEAFF
.,TRBJ1-2,.,TRBV11-2,TGTGCCAGCAGCTTAGGGGCAGACTATGGCTACACCTTC,CASSLGADYGYTF
.,TRBJ2-1,.,TRBV4-1,TGCGCCAGCAGCCGAACCAGGGGATCCTACAATGAGCAGTTCTTC,CASSRTRGSYNEQFF
.,TRBJ1-2,.,TRBV7-2,TGTGCCAGCAGCTTGGGGACTGGAGATGGCTACACCTTC,CASSLGTGDGYTF
TRBD1,TRBJ2-7,.,TRBV19,TGTGCCAGTTCTCCGGGACAGTCCTACGAGCAGTACTTC,CASSPGQSYEQYF
TRBD2,TRBJ2-2,.,TRBV29-1,TGCAGCGTTGCTCTAGCGGGATTGAACACCGGGGAGCTGTTTTTT,CSVALAGLNTGELFF
TRBD1,TRBJ2-3,once,TRBV7-9,TGTTCCAGCAGCCCGCCGGGACAGGGATTCACAGATACGCAGTATTTT,CSSSPPGQGFTDTQYF
.,TRBJ2-1,.,TRBV19,TGTGCCAGTAGTACCCTCTGGACTCAATGGAATGAGCAGTTCTTC,CASSTLWTQWNEQFF
.,TRBJ1-1,.,TRBV27,TGTGCCAGCAGTTTTGGCACCTTGAACACTGAAGCTTTCTTT,CASSFGTLNTEAFF
TRBD2,TRBJ2-7,once,TRBV18,TGTGCCAGCTCACCGTCTAGCGGGAGCATCTACGAGCAGTACTTC,CASSPSSGSIYEQYF
TRBD2,TRBJ2-1,.,TRBV4-1,TGCGCCAGCAGACTTGTAGGGACGGCTAGCGGGAGATCTGAGCAGTTCTTC,CASRLVGTASGRSEQFF
.,TRBJ1-1,.,TRBV7-9,TGTGCCAGCAGCTCACAGAGTTTTAACACTGAAGCTTTCTTT,CASSSQSFNTEAFF
.,TRBJ2-1,.,TRBV2,TGTGCCAGCACTTCTTACAATGAGCAGTTCTTC,CASTSYNEQFF
TRBD2,TRBJ2-1,.,TRBV5-1,TGCGCCAGCAGCTTGGGGGGCACTAGCGAGTACAATGAGCAGTTCTTC,CASSLGGTSEYNEQFF
TRBD1,TRBJ2-7,.,TRBV4-1,TGCGCCAGCAGCACCCGACAGGGGTCGGCCTACGAGCAGTACTTC,CASSTRQGSAYEQYF
TRBD2,TRBJ2-2,few,TRBV6-1,TGTGCCAGCAGTGAAGCGGGACTAGCTCGGACCGGGGAGCTGTTTTTT,CASSEAGLARTGELFF
TRBD1,TRBJ1-2,.,TRBV5-1,TGCGCCAGCAGCCAAAGAGGACAGGGTGGATTCGAGCATGGCTACACCTTC,CASSQRGQGGFEHGYTF
TRBD1,TRBJ1-1,.,TRBV4-1,TGCGCCAGCAGCCAAGTCCCACAGGGGTCCACTGAAGCTTTCTTT,CASSQVPQGSTEAFF
.,TRBJ1-1,.,TRBV5-6,TGTGCCAGCAGCTTGAGGGGGGGTAGCACTGAAGCTTTCTTT,CASSLRGGSTEAFF
.,TRBJ1-5,.,TRBV7-9,TGTGCCAGCAGCGGCCGCAATCAGCCCCAGCATTTT,CASSGRNQPQHF
.,TRBJ1-5,.,TRBV5-6,TGTGCCAGCAGCTTGTGGCGGTATAGCAATCAGCCCCAGCATTTT,CASSLWRYSNQPQHF
.,TRBJ1-1,.,TRBV28,TGTGCCAGCAGACCCGCAGGGCTCGGGGGGACTGAAGCTTTCTTT,CASRPAGLGGTEAFF
TRBD1,TRBJ2-2,.,TRBV5-1,TGCGCCAGCAGCTTGGGGCCGGGACAGAGGGCCGGGGAGCTGTTTTTT,CASSLGPGQRAGELFF
.,TRBJ1-2,.,TRBV6-1,TGTGCCAGCAGTGAAACTAGGGAGTACTATGGCTACACCTTC,CASSETREYYGYTF
.,TRBJ2-3,few,TRBV18,TGTGCCAGCTCACCTGGGCAACTAGGCACAGATACGCAGTATTTT,CASSPGQLGTDTQYF
TRBD1,TRBJ2-2,.,TRBV5-1,TGCGCCAGCAGCTTGGTAGGGCAGGGGGACACCGGGGAGCTGTTTTTT,CASSLVGQGDTGELFF
.,TRBJ1-3,once,TRBV7-6,TGTGCCAGCACCCTAGTTCGGGCAGGGGAGAACTCTGGAAACACCATATATTTT,CASTLVRAGENSGNTIYF
.,TRBJ2-7,.,TRBV14,TGTGCCAGCAGCCGGCTCGACCGTGTCCTTGGGAGGACCTACGAGCAGTACTTC,CASSRLDRVLGRTYEQYF